Included here is one T cell receptor (beta chain) sequence, with context. Its specificity is not known. The sample originates from a study of cytomegalovirus exposure and HLA in healthy donors. The CDR3 has 15 amino acids. Germline lookup yields CDR1 MGHDK and CDR2 SYGVNS. J gave up 5 bases and V 3 bases, and 7 bases lay outside the gene matches. PCR was performed using 60 Vbeta and 13 Jbeta primers. Per the authors' pipeline: In a later analysis, of tens of millions of unique beta chains, roughly 9.9 million appeared in at least two donors. Only in-frame clones appear in the TCRdb table, and some are missing; sequencing was by immunoSEQ multiplex PCR. Clonal size and the V and J genes are those of that table, whereas D and trimming came from the DNA. The top ten clones hold under 8% of a sample with approximately 180,000 clones, about 75% of them seen once. Overall study results and limits: Presence/absence results assume similar sequencing depth per donor, which may not hold. In a later analysis, TCR beta V- and J-gene trimming was associated with a missense DCLRE1C variant. For most TCR beta V segments, an earlier analysis put the productive rate at about 90% or about 30% of the time.

The sequence came from a man in his forties in good health and CMV-seropositive. Sequences were obtained from PBMCs. The rearrangement uses TRBV25-1 and TRBJ2-5, with 9 bases that match TRBD2. The CDR3 region has the DNA TGTGCCAGCAGTGAGACTAGCGGAGAGGGGGAGACCCAGTACTTC. Amino acids: CASSETSGEGETQYF.